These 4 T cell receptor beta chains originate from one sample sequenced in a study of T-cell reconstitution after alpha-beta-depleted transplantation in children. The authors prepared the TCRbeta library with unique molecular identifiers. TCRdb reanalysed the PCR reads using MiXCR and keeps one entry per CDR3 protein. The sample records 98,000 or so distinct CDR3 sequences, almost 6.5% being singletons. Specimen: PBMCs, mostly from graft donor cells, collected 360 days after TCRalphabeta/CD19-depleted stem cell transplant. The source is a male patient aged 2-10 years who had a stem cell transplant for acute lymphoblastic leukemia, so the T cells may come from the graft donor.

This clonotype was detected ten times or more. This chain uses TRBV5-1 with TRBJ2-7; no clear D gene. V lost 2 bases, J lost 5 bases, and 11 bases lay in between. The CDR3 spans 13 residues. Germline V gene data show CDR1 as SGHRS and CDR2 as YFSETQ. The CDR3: CASSLPAPNEQYF. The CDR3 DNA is TGCGCCAGCAGCTTACCCGCCCCCAACGAGCAGTACTTC.

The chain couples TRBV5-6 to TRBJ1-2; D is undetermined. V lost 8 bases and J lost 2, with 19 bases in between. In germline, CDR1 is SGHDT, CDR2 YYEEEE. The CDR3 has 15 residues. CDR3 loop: CARGPSVSLNYGYTF. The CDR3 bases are TGTGCCAGGGGCCCTTCCGTCTCTCTAAACTATGGCTACACCTTC.

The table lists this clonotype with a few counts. The CDR3 spells CASSFHLGSNEKLFF. CDR3 sequence (DNA): TGTGCCAGCAGCTTCCACTTGGGATCTAATGAAAAACTGTTTTTT. The V gene is TRBV7-9, the J gene TRBJ1-4, with D hard to call. The germline V gene has CDR1 SEHNR and CDR2 FQNEAQ (reference sequence). V was cut by 3 bases and J by 3 bases, with 11 bases left in between. The CDR3 has 15 residues.

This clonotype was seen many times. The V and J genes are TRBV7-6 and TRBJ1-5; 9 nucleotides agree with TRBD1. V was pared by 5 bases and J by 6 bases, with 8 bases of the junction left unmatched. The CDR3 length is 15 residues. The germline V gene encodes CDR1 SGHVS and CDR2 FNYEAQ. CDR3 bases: TGTGCCAGCAGCCACGGGGACAGGGCTGGTCAGCCCCAGCATTTT. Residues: CASSHGDRAGQPQHF.